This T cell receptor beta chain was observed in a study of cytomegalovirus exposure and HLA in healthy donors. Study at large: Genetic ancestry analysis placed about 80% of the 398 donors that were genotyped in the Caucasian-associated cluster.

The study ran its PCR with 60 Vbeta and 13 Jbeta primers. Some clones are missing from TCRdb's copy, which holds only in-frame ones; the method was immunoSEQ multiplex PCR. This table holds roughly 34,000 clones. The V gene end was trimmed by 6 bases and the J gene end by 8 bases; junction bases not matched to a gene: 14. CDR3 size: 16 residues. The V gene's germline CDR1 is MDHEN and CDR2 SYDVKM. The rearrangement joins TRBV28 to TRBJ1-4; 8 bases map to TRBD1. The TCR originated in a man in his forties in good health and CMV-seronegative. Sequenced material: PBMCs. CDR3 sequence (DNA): TGTGCCAGCAGCCGAATAACCGGGACAGGAGGGGAAAAACTGTTTTTT. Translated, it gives CASSRITGTGGEKLFF.